A selection of T cell receptor beta chains follows, all from one sample in a study of CD8+CD57+ T cells in acquired aplastic anemia. TCRdb redid the calling of the reads with MiXCR, one entry per CDR3 protein. Of around 170,000 distinct CDR3 sequences in the sample, under 75% were seen once. Sequenced material: sorted CD4+, CD8+, or CD8+CD57+ T cells (not recorded which) from PBMCs. These receptors were taken from a human donor in good health. Both conserved end residues are part of each CDR3. Fields, in order: V gene, CDR3 length, J gene, CDR3 protein.

TRBV7-6	16	TRBJ2-1	CASSYLGGSSYNEQFF
TRBV6-1	13	TRBJ1-5	CASSRQQNQPQHF
TRBV11-2	16	TRBJ2-7	CASSSPIRDSSYEQYF
TRBV19	17	TRBJ1-1	CASSIGGVPSEYTEAFF
TRBV5-1	14	TRBJ2-5	CASSLGQDTDTQYF
TRBV4-1	17	TRBJ2-3	CASSREASGGRTDTQYF
TRBV19	12	TRBJ1-6	CASSIGNSPLHF
TRBV12-3/TRBV12-4	18	TRBJ1-2	CASSTRFMTGTTNYGYTF
TRBV19	13	TRBJ1-5	CASSFLGNQPQHF
TRBV20-1	14	TRBJ1-2	CSAPGQGGPRGYTF
TRBV12-3/TRBV12-4	11	TRBJ1-1	CASSLRDRAFF
TRBV5-4	12	TRBJ2-7	CASSTGDYEQYF
TRBV15	14	TRBJ2-7	CATSSPGGIFEQYF
TRBV20-1	13	TRBJ2-5	CSARVRGQETQYF
TRBV10-3	14	TRBJ1-1	CAIKPGPQGTEAFF
TRBV13	15	TRBJ2-7	CASSRRAGGFHEQYF
TRBV2	14	TRBJ2-1	CASSVLRGDNEQFF
TRBV7-6	16	TRBJ1-6	CASSLEQGQGNSPLHF
TRBV2	15	TRBJ2-5	CASSEALRGQETQYF
TRBV24-1	16	TRBJ2-7	CANSDYTGTGSHEQYF
TRBV25-1	17	TRBJ1-4	CASTRSATPSTNEKLFF
TRBV7-3	14	TRBJ1-6	CASSLGTANSPLHF